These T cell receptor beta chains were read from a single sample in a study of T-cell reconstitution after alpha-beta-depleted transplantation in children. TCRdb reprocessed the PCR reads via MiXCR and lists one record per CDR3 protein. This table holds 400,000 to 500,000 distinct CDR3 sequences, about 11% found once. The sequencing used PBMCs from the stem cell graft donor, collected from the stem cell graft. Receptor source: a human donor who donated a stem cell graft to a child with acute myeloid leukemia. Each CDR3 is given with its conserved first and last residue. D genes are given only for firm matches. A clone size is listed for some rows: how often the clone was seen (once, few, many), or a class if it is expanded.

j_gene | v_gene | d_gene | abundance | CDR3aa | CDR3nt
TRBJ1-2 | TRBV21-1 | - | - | CASSKEDRGVSGYTF | TGTGCCAGCAGCAAAGAAGACAGGGGTGTGTCGGGCTACACCTTC
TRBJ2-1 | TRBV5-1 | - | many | CASSLGGASSYNEQFF | TGCGCCAGCAGCTTGGGAGGGGCTAGCTCCTACAATGAGCAGTTCTTC
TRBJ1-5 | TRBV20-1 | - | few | CSARDLTGGYSNQPQHF | TGCAGTGCTAGAGATTTGACAGGAGGTTATAGCAATCAGCCCCAGCATTTT
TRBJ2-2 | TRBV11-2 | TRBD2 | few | CASSLREVGGGFTGELFF | TGTGCCAGCAGCTTAAGGGAGGTCGGGGGGGGTTTCACCGGGGAGCTGTTTTTT
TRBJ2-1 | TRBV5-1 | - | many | CASSPRVRFYNEQFF | TGCGCCAGCAGCCCCAGGGTAAGATTTTACAATGAGCAGTTCTTC
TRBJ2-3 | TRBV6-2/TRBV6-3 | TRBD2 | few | CASSPGTRTTDTQYF | TGTGCCAGCAGTCCCGGGACTAGGACCACAGATACGCAGTATTTT
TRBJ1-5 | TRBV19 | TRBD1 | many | CASSIDLRQGISQPQHF | TGTGCCAGTAGTATAGATTTGAGACAGGGGATTTCCCAGCCCCAGCATTTT
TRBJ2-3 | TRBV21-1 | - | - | CAGPQTPGTLSTDTQYF | TGTGCCGGACCACAGACTCCAGGGACACTAAGCACAGATACGCAGTATTTT
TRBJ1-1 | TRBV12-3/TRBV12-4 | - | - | CASSFVSRAEAFF | TGTGCCAGCAGTTTTGTATCCAGGGCTGAAGCTTTCTTT
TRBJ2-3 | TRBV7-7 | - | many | CASSLGAGKTDTQYF | TGTGCTAGCAGCTTAGGCGCAGGGAAAACAGATACGCAGTATTTT
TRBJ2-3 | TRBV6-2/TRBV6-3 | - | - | CASSNSGSPDTQYF | TGTGCCAGCAGTAACTCGGGTAGCCCAGATACGCAGTATTTT
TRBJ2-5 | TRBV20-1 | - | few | CSARVGDGQETQYF | TGCAGTGCTAGAGTAGGCGATGGACAAGAGACCCAGTACTTC
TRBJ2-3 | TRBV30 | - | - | CAWRGLGTDTQYF | TGTGCCTGGAGGGGACTCGGCACAGATACGCAGTATTTT
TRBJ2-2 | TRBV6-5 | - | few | CASSSAITGELFF | TGTGCCAGCAGTTCCGCGATTACCGGGGAGCTGTTTTTT
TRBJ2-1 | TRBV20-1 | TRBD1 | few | CSASRTGRYNEQFF | TGCAGTGCTAGCCGGACAGGCCGCTACAATGAGCAGTTCTTC
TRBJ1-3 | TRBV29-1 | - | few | CSVEDTRNTIYF | TGCAGCGTTGAGGACACGAGAAACACCATATATTTT
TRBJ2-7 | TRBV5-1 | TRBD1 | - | CASSFPGQGSEQYF | TGCGCCAGCAGTTTCCCGGGACAGGGATCCGAGCAGTACTTC
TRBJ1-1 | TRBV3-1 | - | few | CASSQSSGGTEAFF | TGTGCCAGCAGCCAATCATCGGGGGGGACTGAAGCTTTCTTT
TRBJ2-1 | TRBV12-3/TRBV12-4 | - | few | CASSFFRVGNEQFF | TGTGCCAGCAGTTTCTTCAGGGTGGGCAATGAGCAGTTCTTC
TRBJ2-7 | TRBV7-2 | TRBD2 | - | CASSLDGTSGRSAYF | TGTGCCAGCAGCTTAGATGGGACTAGCGGGAGGTCTGCGTACTTC
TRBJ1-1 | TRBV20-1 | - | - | CSARLTGNTEAFF | TGCAGTGCTAGACTCACGGGTAACACTGAAGCTTTCTTT